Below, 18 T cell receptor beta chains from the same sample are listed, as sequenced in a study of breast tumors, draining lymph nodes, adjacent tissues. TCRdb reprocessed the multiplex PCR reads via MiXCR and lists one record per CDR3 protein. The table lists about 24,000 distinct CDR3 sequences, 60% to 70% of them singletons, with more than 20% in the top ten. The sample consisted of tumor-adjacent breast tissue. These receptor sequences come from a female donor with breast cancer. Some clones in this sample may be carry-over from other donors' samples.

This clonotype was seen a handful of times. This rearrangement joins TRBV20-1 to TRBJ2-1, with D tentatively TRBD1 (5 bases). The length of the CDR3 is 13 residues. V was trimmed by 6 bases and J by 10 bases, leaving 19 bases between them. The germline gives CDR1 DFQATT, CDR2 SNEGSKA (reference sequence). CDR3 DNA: TGCAGTGCCGAGAACCAGGGCCTTCGGGAGCAGTTCTTC. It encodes CSAENQGLREQFF.

The CDR3: CASSLRQGPYNEQFF. CDR3 bases: TGTGCCAGCAGTTTAAGACAGGGGCCTTACAATGAGCAGTTCTTC. The V and J genes are TRBV12-3 or TRBV12-4 and TRBJ2-1; 8 bases are a match to TRBD1. The V and J ends lost 2 bases and 4 bases, in that order; junction bases with no gene match: 4. The CDR3 is 15 amino acids.

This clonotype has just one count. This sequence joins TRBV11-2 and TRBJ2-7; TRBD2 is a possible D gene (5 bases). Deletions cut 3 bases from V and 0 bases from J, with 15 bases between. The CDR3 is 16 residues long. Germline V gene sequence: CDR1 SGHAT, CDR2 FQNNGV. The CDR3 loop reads CASSFGEPASSYEQYF. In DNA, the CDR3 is TGTGCCAGCAGCTTTGGGGAGCCAGCCAGCTCCTACGAGCAGTACTTC.

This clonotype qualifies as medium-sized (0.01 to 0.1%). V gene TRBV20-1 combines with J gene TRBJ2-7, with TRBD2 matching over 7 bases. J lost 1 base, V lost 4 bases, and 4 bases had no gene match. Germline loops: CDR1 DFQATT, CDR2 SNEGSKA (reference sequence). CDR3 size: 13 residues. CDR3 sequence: CSATPSGSYEQYF. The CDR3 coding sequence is TGCAGTGCTACCCCTAGCGGTTCCTACGAGCAGTACTTC.

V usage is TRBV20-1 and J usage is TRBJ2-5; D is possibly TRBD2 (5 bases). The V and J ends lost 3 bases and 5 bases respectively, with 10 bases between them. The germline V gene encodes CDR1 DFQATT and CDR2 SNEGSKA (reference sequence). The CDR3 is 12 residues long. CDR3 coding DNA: TGCAGTGCTAGGGCCGAGCGGGAGACCCAGTACTTC. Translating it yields CSARAERETQYF.

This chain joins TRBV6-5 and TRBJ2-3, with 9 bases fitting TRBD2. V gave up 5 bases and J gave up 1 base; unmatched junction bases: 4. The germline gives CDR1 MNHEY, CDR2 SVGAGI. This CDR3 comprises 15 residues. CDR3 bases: TGTGCCAGCAGTGACCCTAGCGGGGGCACAGATACGCAGTATTTT. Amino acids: CASSDPSGGTDTQYF.

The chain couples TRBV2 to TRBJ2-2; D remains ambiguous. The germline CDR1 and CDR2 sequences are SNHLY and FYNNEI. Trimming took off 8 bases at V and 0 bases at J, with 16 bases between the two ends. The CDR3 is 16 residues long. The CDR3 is CASHPTGAPNTGELFF. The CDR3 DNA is TGTGCCAGCCATCCAACCGGAGCCCCGAACACCGGGGAGCTGTTTTTT.

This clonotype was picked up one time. Written as DNA, the CDR3 is TGCAGTGCTAAGGGGACCGCCCTCCACTTT. This sequence encodes CSAKGTALHF. The rearrangement links TRBV20-1 to TRBJ1-6; D might be TRBD1 (5 bases). The CDR3 loop spans 10 amino acids. The germline V and J ends were trimmed by 4 bases and 14 bases, with 9 bases remaining between them. Germline lookup yields CDR1 DFQATT and CDR2 SNEGSKA (reference sequence).

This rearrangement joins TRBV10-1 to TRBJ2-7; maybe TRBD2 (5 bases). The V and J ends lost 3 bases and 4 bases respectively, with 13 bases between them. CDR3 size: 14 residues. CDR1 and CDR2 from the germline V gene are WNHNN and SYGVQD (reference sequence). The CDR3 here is CASSESGVEYEQYF. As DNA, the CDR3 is TGCGCCAGCAGTGAATCCGGGGTCGAATACGAGCAGTACTTC.

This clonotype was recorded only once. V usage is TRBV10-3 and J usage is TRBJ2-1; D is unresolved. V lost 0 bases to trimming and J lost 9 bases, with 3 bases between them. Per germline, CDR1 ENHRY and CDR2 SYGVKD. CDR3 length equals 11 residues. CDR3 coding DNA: TGTGCCATCAGTGAGTCAGGTGAGCAGTTCTTC. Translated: CAISESGEQFF.

In DNA, the CDR3 is TGCGCCAGCAGCAAAAATGCGGGAATTAACGGAGATACGCAGTATTTT. Translating gives CASSKNAGINGDTQYF. The chain recombines TRBV5-1 with TRBJ2-3; a possible D gene is TRBD2 (6 bases). CDR1 SGHRS and CDR2 YFSETQ come from the germline V gene. This CDR3 has 16 amino acids. The ends were cut back, 4 bases at V and 5 bases at J, with 20 bases in the middle. The variable domain in full, completed from reference TRBV5-1 and TRBJ2-3, reads KAGVTQTPRYLIKTRGQQVTLSCSPISGHRSVSWYQQTPGQGLQFLFEYFSETQRNKGNFPGRFSGRQFSNSRSEMNVSTLELGDSALYLCASSKNAGINGDTQYFGPGTRLTVL.

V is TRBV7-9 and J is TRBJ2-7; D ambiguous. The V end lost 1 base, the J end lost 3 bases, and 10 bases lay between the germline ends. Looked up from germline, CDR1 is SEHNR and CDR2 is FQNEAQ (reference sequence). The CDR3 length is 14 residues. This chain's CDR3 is CASSLDLQDYEQYF. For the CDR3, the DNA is TGTGCCAGCAGCTTAGATTTGCAGGACTACGAGCAGTACTTC.

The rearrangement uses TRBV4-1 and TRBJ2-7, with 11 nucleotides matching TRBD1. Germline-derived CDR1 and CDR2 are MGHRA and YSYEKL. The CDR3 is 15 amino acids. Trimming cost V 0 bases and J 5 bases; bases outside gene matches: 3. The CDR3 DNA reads TGCGCCAGCAGCCAAGAGGACAGGGGGCTTAACGAGCAGTACTTC. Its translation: CASSQEDRGLNEQYF.

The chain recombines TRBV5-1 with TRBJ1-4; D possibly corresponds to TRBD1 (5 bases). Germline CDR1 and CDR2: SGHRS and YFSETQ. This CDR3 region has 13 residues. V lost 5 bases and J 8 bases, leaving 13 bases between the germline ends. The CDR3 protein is CASRGGSEEKLFF. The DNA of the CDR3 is TGCGCCAGCAGGGGGGGGTCGGAGGAAAAACTGTTTTTT. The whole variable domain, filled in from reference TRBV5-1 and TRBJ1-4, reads KAGVTQTPRYLIKTRGQQVTLSCSPISGHRSVSWYQQTPGQGLQFLFEYFSETQRNKGNFPGRFSGRQFSNSRSEMNVSTLELGDSALYLCASRGGSEEKLFFGSGTQLSVL.

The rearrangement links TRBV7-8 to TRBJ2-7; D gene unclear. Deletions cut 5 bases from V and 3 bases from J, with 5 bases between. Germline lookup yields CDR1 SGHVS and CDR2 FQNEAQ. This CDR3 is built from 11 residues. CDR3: CASSLNYEQYF. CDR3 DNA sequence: TGTGCCAGCAGCCTGAACTACGAGCAGTACTTC.

The CDR3 here is CASSPGPATNYGYTF. The DNA of the CDR3 is TGTGCCAGCAGCCCCGGACCGGCTACTAACTATGGCTACACCTTC. This chain joins TRBV12-3 or TRBV12-4 and TRBJ1-2; D is unresolved. The CDR3 loop spans 15 amino acids. V lost 6 bases, J lost 0 bases, and 14 bases lay in between.

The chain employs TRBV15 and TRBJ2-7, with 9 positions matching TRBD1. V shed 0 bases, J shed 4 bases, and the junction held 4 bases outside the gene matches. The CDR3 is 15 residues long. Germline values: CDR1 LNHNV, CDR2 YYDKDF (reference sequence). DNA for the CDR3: TGTGCCACCAGCAGAGATCCGACAGGGGGTTACGAGCAGTACTTC. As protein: CATSRDPTGGYEQYF.

The CDR3 loop is CASSYGAGVGETQYF. CDR3 DNA: TGTGCCAGCAGTTACGGCGCGGGAGTAGGCGAGACCCAGTACTTC. V usage is TRBV6-6 and J usage is TRBJ2-5; 7 bases match TRBD2. The CDR3 is 15 residues long. Germline V gene sequence: CDR1 MNHNY, CDR2 SVGAGI (reference sequence). The V segment lost 2 bases and the J segment 5 bases; nucleotides outside the gene matches: 8.